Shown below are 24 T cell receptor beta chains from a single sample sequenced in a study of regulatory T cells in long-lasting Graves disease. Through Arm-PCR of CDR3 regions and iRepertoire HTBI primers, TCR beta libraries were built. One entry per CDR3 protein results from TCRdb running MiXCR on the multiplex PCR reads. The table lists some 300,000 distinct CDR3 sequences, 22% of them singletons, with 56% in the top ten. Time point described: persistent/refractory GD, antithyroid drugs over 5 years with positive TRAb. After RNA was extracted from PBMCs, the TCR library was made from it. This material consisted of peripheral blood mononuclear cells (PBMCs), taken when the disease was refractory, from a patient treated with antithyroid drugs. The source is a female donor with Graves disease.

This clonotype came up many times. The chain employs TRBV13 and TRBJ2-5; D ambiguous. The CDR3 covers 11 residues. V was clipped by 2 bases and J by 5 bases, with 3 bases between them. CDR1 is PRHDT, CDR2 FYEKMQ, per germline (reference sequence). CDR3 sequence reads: CASSLFETQYF. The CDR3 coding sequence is TGTGCCAGCAGCTTATTTGAGACCCAGTACTTC.

CDR3 in DNA: TGTGCCAGCAGTGGGGGGAGGGACTACAATGAGCAGTTCTTC. Amino acids: CASSGGRDYNEQFF. The chain has TRBV12-3 or TRBV12-4 and TRBJ2-1; TRBD2 agrees at 7 bases. CDR3 length equals 14 residues. The ends lost 5 bases at V and 3 bases at J; junction bases unmatched: 4.

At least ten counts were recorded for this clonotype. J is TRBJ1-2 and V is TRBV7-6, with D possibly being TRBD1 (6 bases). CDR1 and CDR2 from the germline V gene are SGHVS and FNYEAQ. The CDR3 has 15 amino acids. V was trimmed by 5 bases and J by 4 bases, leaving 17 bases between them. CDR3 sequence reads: CASSPGRGAGYGYTF. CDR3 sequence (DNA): TGTGCCAGCAGCCCGGGGAGGGGGGCGGGCTATGGCTACACCTTC.

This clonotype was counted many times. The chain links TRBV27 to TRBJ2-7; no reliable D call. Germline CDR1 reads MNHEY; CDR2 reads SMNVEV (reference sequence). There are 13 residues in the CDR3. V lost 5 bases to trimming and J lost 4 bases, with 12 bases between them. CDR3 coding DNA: TGTGCCAGCAGTCTAGGCTCACTTTACGAGCAGTACTTC. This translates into CASSLGSLYEQYF.

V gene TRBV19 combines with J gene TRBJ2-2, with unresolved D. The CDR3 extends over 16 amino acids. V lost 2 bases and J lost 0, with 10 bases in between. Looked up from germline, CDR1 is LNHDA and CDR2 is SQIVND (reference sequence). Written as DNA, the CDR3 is TGTGCCAGTAGTATAATCCCCCCTCCGAACACCGGGGAGCTGTTTTTT. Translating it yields CASSIIPPPNTGELFF. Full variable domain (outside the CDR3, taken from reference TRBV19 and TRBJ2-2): DGGITQSPKYLFRKEGQNVTLSCEQNLNHDAMYWYRQDPGQGLRLIYYSQIVNDFQKGDIAEGYSVSREKKESFPLTVTSAQKNPTAFYLCASSIIPPPNTGELFFGEGSRLTVL.

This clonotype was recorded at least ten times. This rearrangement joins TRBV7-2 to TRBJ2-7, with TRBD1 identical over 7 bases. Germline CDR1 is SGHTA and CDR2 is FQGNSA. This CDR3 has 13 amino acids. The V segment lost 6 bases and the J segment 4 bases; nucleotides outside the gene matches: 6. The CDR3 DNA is TGTGCCAGCAGTTGGAAACAGGGGTACGAGCAGTACTTC. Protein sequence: CASSWKQGYEQYF.

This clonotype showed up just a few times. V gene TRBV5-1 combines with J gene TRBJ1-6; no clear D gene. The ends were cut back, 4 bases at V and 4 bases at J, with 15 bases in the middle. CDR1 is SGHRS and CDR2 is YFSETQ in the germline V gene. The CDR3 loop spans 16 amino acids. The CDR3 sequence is CASSPTTGPYNSPLHF. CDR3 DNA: TGCGCCAGCAGCCCTACCACCGGGCCTTATAATTCACCCCTCCACTTT.

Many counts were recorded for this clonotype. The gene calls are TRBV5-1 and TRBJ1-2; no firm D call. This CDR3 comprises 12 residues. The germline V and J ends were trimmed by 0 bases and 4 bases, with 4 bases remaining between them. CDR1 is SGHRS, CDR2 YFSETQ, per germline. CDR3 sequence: CASSLGTYGYTF. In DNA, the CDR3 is TGCGCCAGCAGCTTGGGTACCTATGGCTACACCTTC.

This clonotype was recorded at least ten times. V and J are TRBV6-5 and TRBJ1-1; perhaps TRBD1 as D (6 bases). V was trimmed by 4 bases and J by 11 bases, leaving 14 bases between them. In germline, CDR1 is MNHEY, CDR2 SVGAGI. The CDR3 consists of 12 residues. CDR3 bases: TGTGCCAGCAGTTTCCAGGGGAGGGATGCTTTCTTT. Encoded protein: CASSFQGRDAFF.

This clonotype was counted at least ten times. The CDR3 protein is CASSPPGRIYGYTF. Written as DNA, the CDR3 is TGTGCCAGCAGTCCTCCTGGGAGAATCTATGGCTACACCTTC. The chain uses TRBV28 and TRBJ1-2; D not certain. V lost 5 bases, J lost 4 bases, and 14 bases lay in between. Germline V gene sequence: CDR1 MDHEN, CDR2 SYDVKM. The CDR3 has 14 residues.

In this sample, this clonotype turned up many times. This CDR3 is CASSYRRGGNQPQHF. The DNA for the CDR3 is TGTGCCAGCAGTTACCGCAGGGGTGGCAATCAGCCCCAGCATTTT. This rearrangement joins TRBV6-5 to TRBJ1-5, with D maybe TRBD1 (6 bases). Germline loops: CDR1 MNHEY, CDR2 SVGAGI. With 2 bases removed from V and 2 bases from J, the gap between germline ends came to 10 bases. This CDR3 region has 15 residues.

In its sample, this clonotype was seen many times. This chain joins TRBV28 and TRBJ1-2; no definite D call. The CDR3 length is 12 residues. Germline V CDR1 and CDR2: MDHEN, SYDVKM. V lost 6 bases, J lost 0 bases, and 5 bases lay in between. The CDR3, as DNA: TGTGCCAGCAGCTTCACTAACTATGGCTACACCTTC. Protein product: CASSFTNYGYTF.

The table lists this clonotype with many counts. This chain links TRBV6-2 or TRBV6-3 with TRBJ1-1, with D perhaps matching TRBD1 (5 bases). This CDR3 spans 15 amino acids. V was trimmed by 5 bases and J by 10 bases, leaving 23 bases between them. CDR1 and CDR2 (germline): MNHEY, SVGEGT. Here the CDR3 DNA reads TGTGCCAGCAGTCCAAGTTCCGGGACGTATGTTTTAGCTTTCTTT. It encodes CASSPSSGTYVLAFF.

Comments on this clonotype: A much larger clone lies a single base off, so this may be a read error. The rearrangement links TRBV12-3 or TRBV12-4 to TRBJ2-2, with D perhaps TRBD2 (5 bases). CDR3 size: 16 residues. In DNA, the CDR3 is TGTGCCAGCACTTTCCTCCGGCAGGTCGTCTCCGGGGAGCTGTCTTTT. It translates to CASTFLRQVVSGELSF.

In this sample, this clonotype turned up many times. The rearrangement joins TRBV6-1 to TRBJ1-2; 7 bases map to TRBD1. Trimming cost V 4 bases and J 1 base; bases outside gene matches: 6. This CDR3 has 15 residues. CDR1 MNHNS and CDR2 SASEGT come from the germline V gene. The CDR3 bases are TGTGCCAGCAGTGGGGACAGTACGGGTAACTATGGCTACACCTTC. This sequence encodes CASSGDSTGNYGYTF.

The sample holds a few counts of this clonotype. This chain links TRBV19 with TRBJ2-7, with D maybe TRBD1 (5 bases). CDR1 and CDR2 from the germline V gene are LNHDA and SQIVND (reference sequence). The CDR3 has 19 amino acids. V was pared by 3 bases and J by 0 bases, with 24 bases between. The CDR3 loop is CASSMEVGKGIGSSYEQYF. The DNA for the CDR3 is TGTGCCAGTAGTATGGAAGTGGGGAAGGGGATAGGAAGCTCCTACGAGCAGTACTTC.

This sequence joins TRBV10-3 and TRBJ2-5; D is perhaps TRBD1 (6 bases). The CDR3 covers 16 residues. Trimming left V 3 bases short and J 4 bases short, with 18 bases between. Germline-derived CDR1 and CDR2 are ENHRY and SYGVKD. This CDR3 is CAISEGGSSGLETQYF. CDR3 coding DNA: TGTGCCATCAGTGAAGGGGGTAGTTCAGGCCTAGAGACCCAGTACTTC.

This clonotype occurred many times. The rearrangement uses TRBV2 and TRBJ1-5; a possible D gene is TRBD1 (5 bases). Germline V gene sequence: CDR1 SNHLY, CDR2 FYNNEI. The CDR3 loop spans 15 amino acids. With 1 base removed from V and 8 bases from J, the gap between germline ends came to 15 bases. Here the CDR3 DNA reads TGTGCCAGCAGTGAAGTAACAGGAGCCCATAAGCCCCAGCATTTT. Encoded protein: CASSEVTGAHKPQHF.

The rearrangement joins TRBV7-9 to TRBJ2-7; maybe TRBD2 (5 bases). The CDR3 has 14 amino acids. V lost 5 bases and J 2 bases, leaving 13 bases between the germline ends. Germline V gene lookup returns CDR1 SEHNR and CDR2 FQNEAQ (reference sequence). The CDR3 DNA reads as TGTGCCAGCAGCCTAGGACGGGAAGCCTACGAGCAGTACTTC. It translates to CASSLGREAYEQYF.

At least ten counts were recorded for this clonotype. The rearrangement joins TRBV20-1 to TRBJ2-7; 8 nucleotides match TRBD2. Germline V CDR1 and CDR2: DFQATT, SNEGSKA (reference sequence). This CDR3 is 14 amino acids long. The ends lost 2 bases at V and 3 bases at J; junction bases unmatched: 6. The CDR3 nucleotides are TGCAGTGCTAGACCGGGACTAGTAGGCTACGAGCAGTACTTC. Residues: CSARPGLVGYEQYF.

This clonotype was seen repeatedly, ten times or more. CDR3 nucleotides: TGTGCCAGCAACATCGCGGGGAAAGACGAGCAGTACTTC. Translation: CASNIAGKDEQYF. The rearrangement uses TRBV28 and TRBJ2-7, with TRBD2 as a possible D gene (6 bases). The CDR3 length is 13 residues. V lost 7 bases to trimming and J lost 5 bases, with 15 bases between them. In germline, CDR1 is MDHEN, CDR2 SYDVKM.

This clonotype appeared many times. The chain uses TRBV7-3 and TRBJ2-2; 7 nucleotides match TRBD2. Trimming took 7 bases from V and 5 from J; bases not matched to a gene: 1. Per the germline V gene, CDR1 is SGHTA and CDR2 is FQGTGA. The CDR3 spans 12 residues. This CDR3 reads CASNGGTGELFF. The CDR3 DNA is TGTGCCAGCAACGGGGGGACCGGGGAGCTGTTTTTT.

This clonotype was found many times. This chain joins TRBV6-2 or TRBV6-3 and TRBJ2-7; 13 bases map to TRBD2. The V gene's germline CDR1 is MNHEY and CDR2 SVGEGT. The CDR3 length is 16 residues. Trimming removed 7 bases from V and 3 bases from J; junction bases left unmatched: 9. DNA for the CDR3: TGTGCCAGCAAACCCGCGACTAGCGGGAGGAGCTACGAGCAGTACTTC. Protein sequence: CASKPATSGRSYEQYF.

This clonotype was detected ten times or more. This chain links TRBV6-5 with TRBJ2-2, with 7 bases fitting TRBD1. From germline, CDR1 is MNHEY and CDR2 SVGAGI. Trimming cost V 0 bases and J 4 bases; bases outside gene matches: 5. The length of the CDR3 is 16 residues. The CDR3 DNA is TGTGCCAGCAGTTACTCGACTGCAGGGGGCACCGGGGAGCTGTTTTTT. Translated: CASSYSTAGGTGELFF.